The sequence of this T cell receptor (beta chain) was determined in a study of cytomegalovirus exposure and HLA in healthy donors. Concerning this clone itself: Its target is not known.

Trimming left V 0 bases short and J 2 bases short, with 15 bases between. Germline V gene lookup returns CDR1 SGDLS and CDR2 YYNGEE. The CDR3 runs 17 residues. PCR amplification relied on 60 Vbeta primers (plus 13 Jbeta primers). Profiled with immunoSEQ multiplex PCR; TCRdb holds only in-frame clones, not every one. The table includes more than 95,000 clones, about 59% detected once. Study results and caveats: In a later analysis, TCR association rates varied by HLA locus: DRB1 most, HLA-C fewest.

The sequence came from a middle-aged woman in good health and CMV-seropositive. The chain is built from TRBV9 and TRBJ2-1; weak D call: TRBD1 (5 bases). Sample: PBMCs. The CDR3 DNA is TGTGCCAGCAGCGTAGGATTGGACACCTACACCTACAATGAGCAGTTCTTC. Translating gives CASSVGLDTYTYNEQFF.